The entry that follows covers one T cell receptor (beta chain) sequence. Its specificity is not known. Two-round multiplex PCR, the amplification method, yielded TCR beta CDR3 from genomic DNA. Every TRBV and TRBJ gene had its own specific primer in first-round PCR. TCRdb called the multiplex PCR reads again in MiXCR, with one record for every CDR3 protein. The sample shows some 25,000 distinct CDR3 sequences, roughly 34% of them seen only once. The data belong to a study of prognosis after radiotherapy for stage I lung cancer. The overall study: Stage I non-small cell lung cancer patients were enrolled from 2018 to early 2019.

Overall study results and limits: Clone counts measured for unique TCRs fell after stereotactic body radiation therapy, median approximately 9,600 versus 7,200.

The length of the CDR3 is 16 residues. The V and J ends lost 10 bases and 10 bases, in that order; junction bases with no gene match: 19. CDR1 is MNHEY, CDR2 SMNVEV, per germline (reference sequence). The rearrangement links TRBV27 to TRBJ1-6; 7 bases map to TRBD1. The sample in question was PBMCs, obtained before or after stereotactic body radiation therapy (not recorded which). The TCR sequence derives from a donor older than 45 with non-small cell lung cancer. The CDR3 DNA reads as TGTGCCATCAGGCTAGGGGTAGGGGGCTATCACTCACCCCTCCACTTT. It specifies CAIRLGVGGYHSPLHF.